This T cell receptor beta chain is from a study of T cell responses to AZD1222 COVID-19 vaccine. Findings of the study overall: Reports say nearly half of spike-specific TCRs go after unmutated variant regions. Repertoire sampling occurred only after the peak T cell response.

Profiled with immunoSEQ multiplex PCR; TCRdb holds only in-frame clones, not every one. The repertoire has around 200,000 clones, approximately 86% of them found once; the top ten carry about 8%. Germline loops: CDR1 SGHNT, CDR2 YENEEA. V was clipped by 7 bases and J by 4 bases, with 10 bases between them. The CDR3 is made up of 13 amino acids. Note on this clone: Its antigen is undetermined.

The sequence derives from an adult in good health. The chain has TRBV11-3 and TRBJ2-2; D not resolved. Here the sequenced sample was peripheral blood, taken on day 0 of AZD1222 vaccination. This chain's CDR3 is CASTEGITGELFF. The CDR3 DNA is TGTGCCAGCACCGAAGGAATCACCGGGGAGCTGTTTTTT.